This T cell receptor (beta chain) was sequenced for a study of T cell repertoires in ileal Crohn's disease. Study-wide context: Thiopurines (about twelve) or anti-TNF agents (around 17) were given postoperatively to about half. Study-level points and caveats: Clonality above 26.8% at surgery always came with endoscopic recurrence.

Each sample's TCRB immunosequencing used around 470 nanograms of biopsy DNA. Here immunoSEQ multiplex PCR was the method, and the copy in TCRdb shows in-frame clones only, minus some. The repertoire holds roughly 13,000 clones, with 87% as singletons. Notes on this clone: As yet, its antigen is unknown.

Germline trimming cut 7 bases from V and 2 bases from J; bases unmatched to any gene: 7. Looked up from germline, CDR1 is SGHRS and CDR2 is YFSETQ. This CDR3 is 14 amino acids long. This receptor was obtained from an adult with Crohn's disease. This chain connects TRBV5-1 to TRBJ1-1, with 8 nucleotides matching TRBD1. Sequencing was carried out using ileal tissue. CDR3 sequence: CASQTGQENTEAFF. CDR3 in DNA: TGCGCCAGCCAAACGGGACAGGAAAACACTGAAGCTTTCTTT.